What follows are 23 T cell receptor beta chains derived from one specimen sequenced in a study of control samples from healthy donors and cancer patients. Clones were sequenced by immunoSEQ multiplex PCR, and TCRdb holds only the in-frame ones, with some missing. Among some 120,000 clones, approximately 94% were seen once, and the ten largest hold around 1.6%. The specimen was PBMCs. All receptors derive from a man aged 45-60 years with head and neck cancer.

V is TRBV15 and J is TRBJ1-2, with D possibly matching TRBD1 (6 bases). The CDR3 runs to 12 residues. Per the germline V gene, CDR1 is LNHNV and CDR2 is YYDKDF (reference sequence). V was pared by 8 bases and J by 7 bases, with 14 bases between. CDR3 in DNA: TGTGCCACCTCTAACAGGGCTGGTGGCTACACCTTC. This encodes CATSNRAGGYTF.

The chain joins TRBV5-6 to TRBJ2-7; D unresolved. V was shortened by 0 bases and J by 9 bases, with 13 bases between the two germline ends. The germline gives CDR1 SGHDT, CDR2 YYEEEE. The length of the CDR3 is 13 residues. CDR3 coding DNA: TGTGCCAGCAGCTTGGGCAGGCTACGAGGGCAGTACTTC. Its protein is CASSLGRLRGQYF.

The chain links TRBV30 to TRBJ2-3; 11 bases map to TRBD2. The V gene end was trimmed by 4 bases and the J gene end by 2 bases; junction bases not matched to a gene: 8. This CDR3 has 16 residues. Per the germline V gene, CDR1 is GTSNPN and CDR2 is SVGIG (reference sequence). As DNA, the CDR3 is TGTGCCTGGATCGGTAAGACTAGCGGGGACACAGATACGCAGTATTTT. Protein sequence: CAWIGKTSGDTDTQYF.

This chain links TRBV5-8 with TRBJ1-4; D is unclear. Germline V CDR1 and CDR2: SGHTS, YDEGEE. Between the trimmed V and J ends, which lost 0 bases and 2 bases, there was a span of 11 bases. The CDR3 has 16 residues. The CDR3 reads CASSLGHGLTNEKLFF. The CDR3 DNA sequence: TGTGCCAGCAGCTTGGGCCACGGCCTGACTAATGAAAAACTGTTTTTT.

The chain employs TRBV19 and TRBJ1-5; D is possibly TRBD1 (6 bases). V dropped 4 bases and J dropped 4 bases, with 29 bases sitting between them. The CDR3 has 20 amino acids. Germline-derived CDR1 and CDR2 are LNHDA and SQIVND (reference sequence). The CDR3 nucleotides are TGTGCCAGTAGTACCGACAGGCGTCCGAGCCGGGGATCCAGAAATCAGCCCCAGCATTTT. Residues: CASSTDRRPSRGSRNQPQHF. The full variable domain, completed using reference TRBV19 and TRBJ1-5, is DGGITQSPKYLFRKEGQNVTLSCEQNLNHDAMYWYRQDPGQGLRLIYYSQIVNDFQKGDIAEGYSVSREKKESFPLTVTSAQKNPTAFYLCASSTDRRPSRGSRNQPQHFGDGTRLSIL.

CDR3 sequence (DNA): TGTGCCAGCGCAGCGGCGGTAAAAGAGACCCAGTACTTC. Translated, it gives CASAAAVKETQYF. This chain joins TRBV7-2 and TRBJ2-5, with TRBD2 as a possible D gene (5 bases). The CDR3 loop spans 13 amino acids. Germline-derived CDR1 and CDR2 are SGHTA and FQGNSA. Trimming left V 8 bases short and J 3 bases short, with 13 bases between.

CDR3 coding DNA: TGTGCCATCAGTGAGGAGGGCCCCAACACTGAAGCTTTCTTT. Encoded protein: CAISEEGPNTEAFF. This sequence joins TRBV10-3 and TRBJ1-1; D not resolved. The V gene's germline CDR1 is ENHRY and CDR2 SYGVKD. This CDR3 has 14 residues. The V gene lost 2 bases and the J gene lost 2 bases, with 9 bases spanning the gap.

The genes are TRBV3-1 (or the pseudogene TRBV3-2) and TRBJ1-3, with 9 bases that match TRBD1. After removal of 4 bases from V and 2 bases from J, the junction contained 3 bases not matched to a gene. Germline-derived CDR1 and CDR2 are LGHDT and YNNKEL (reference sequence). The CDR3 has 15 residues. This CDR3 is CASSPRTGAGNTIYF. The CDR3 coding sequence is TGTGCCAGCAGCCCTCGGACAGGGGCTGGAAACACCATATATTTT.

The genes are TRBV4-2 and TRBJ2-2; 11 bases align to TRBD2. This CDR3 has 22 residues. The germline V gene encodes CDR1 LGHNA and CDR2 YNFKEQ. V dropped 3 bases and J dropped 2; count of bases not matched to a gene: 20. This CDR3 reads CASSHGTRVAGGQMGNTGELFF. The DNA of the CDR3 is TGTGCCAGCAGCCACGGAACCCGGGTAGCGGGGGGGCAAATGGGTAACACCGGGGAGCTGTTTTTT.

This chain connects TRBV5-1 to TRBJ1-1, with D possibly matching TRBD1 (6 bases). CDR3 length: 15 residues. Germline assignment: CDR1 SGHRS and CDR2 YFSETQ. Trimming removed 3 bases from V and 0 bases from J, with 12 bases in between. The CDR3 DNA is TGCGCCAGCAGCTCGTCCCCAGGGGTGAACACTGAAGCTTTCTTT. Protein: CASSSSPGVNTEAFF. Drawing the rest from reference TRBV5-1 and TRBJ1-1, the complete variable domain is KAGVTQTPRYLIKTRGQQVTLSCSPISGHRSVSWYQQTPGQGLQFLFEYFSETQRNKGNFPGRFSGRQFSNSRSEMNVSTLELGDSALYLCASSSSPGVNTEAFFGQGTRLTVV.

The gene calls are TRBV20-1 and TRBJ1-1; tentative D call: TRBD1 (5 bases). Trimming cost V 6 bases and J 8 bases, with 10 bases left between them. This CDR3 comprises 10 residues. CDR1 and CDR2 from the germline V gene are DFQATT and SNEGSKA (reference sequence). The DNA for the CDR3 is TGCAGTGCCGGGGACCTCGAAGCTTTCTTT. This encodes CSAGDLEAFF.

The chain links TRBV28 to TRBJ2-7; D is perhaps TRBD1 (6 bases). CDR3 length: 16 amino acids. CDR1 is MDHEN and CDR2 is SYDVKM in the germline V gene. Trimming removed 1 base from V and 7 bases from J, with 20 bases in between. CDR3 bases: TGTGCCAGCAGTTTATCACCAGCAGGGGAATCGGGGGAGCAGTACTTC. Residues: CASSLSPAGESGEQYF. Combining the CDR3 with reference TRBV28 and TRBJ2-7 gives the whole variable domain DVKVTQSSRYLVKRTGEKVFLECVQDMDHENMFWYRQDPGLGLRLIYFSYDVKMKEKGDIPEGYSVSREKKERFSLILESASTNQTSMYLCASSLSPAGESGEQYFGPGTRLTVT.

V is TRBV29-1 and J is TRBJ2-5; 8 bases are a match to TRBD1. Germline V lookup: CDR1 SQVTM, CDR2 ANQGSEA. The CDR3 totals 18 residues. Trimming removed 4 bases from V and 3 bases from J; junction bases left unmatched: 19. The CDR3 DNA reads TGCAGCGTTGGAAAAGCCCGTTTTCAGGGGGCGCCGGAAGAGACCCAGTACTTC. Translation: CSVGKARFQGAPEETQYF.

The V call is TRBV2, the J call TRBJ2-4; D unclear. Trimming removed 5 bases from V and 4 bases from J, with 9 bases in between. Germline CDR1 and CDR2: SNHLY and FYNNEI. The CDR3 contains 13 residues. The CDR3 reads CASSLVLKNIQYF. The DNA for the CDR3 is TGTGCCAGCAGTCTAGTACTTAAAAACATTCAGTACTTC.

The chain carries TRBV7-2 and TRBJ2-7; D perhaps matches TRBD1 (5 bases). Germline V CDR1 and CDR2: SGHTA, FQGNSA. Trimming shortened V by 2 bases and J by 7 bases, and 6 bases separated the two germline ends. The CDR3 has 11 amino acids. The CDR3 reads CASSLTGEQYF. DNA for the CDR3: TGTGCCAGCAGCTTAACAGGAGAGCAGTACTTC.

The gene calls are TRBV4-2 and TRBJ2-5; TRBD2 matches 10 bases. The CDR3 extends over 18 amino acids. Germline V gene sequence: CDR1 LGHNA, CDR2 YNFKEQ. V shed 1 base, J shed 2 bases, and the junction held 10 bases outside the gene matches. The CDR3 is CASSQGWGAGGNQETQYF. CDR3 bases: TGTGCCAGCAGCCAAGGATGGGGAGCGGGGGGGAATCAAGAGACCCAGTACTTC.

A single count supports this clone. The chain combines TRBV18 with TRBJ1-1; D might be TRBD1 (6 bases). The germline V gene encodes CDR1 KGHSH and CDR2 LQKENI. V was trimmed by 2 bases and J by 3 bases, leaving 10 bases between them. The CDR3 is made up of 14 amino acids. The CDR3 DNA reads TGTGCCAGCTCACCATGGGGGCAGGACACTGAAGCTTTCTTT. Protein sequence: CASSPWGQDTEAFF. Complete variable domain (other parts from reference TRBV18 and TRBJ1-1): NAGVMQNPRHLVRRRGQEARLRCSPMKGHSHVYWYRQLPEEGLKFMVYLQKENIIDESGMPKERFSAEFPKEGPSILRIQQVVRGDSAAYFCASSPWGQDTEAFFGQGTRLTVV.

J is TRBJ1-1 and V is TRBV30; D is unresolved. V shed 3 bases and J shed 0 bases, with 11 bases lying between them. Germline CDR1 reads GTSNPN; CDR2 reads SVGIG (reference sequence). CDR3 length equals 14 residues. In DNA form, the CDR3 reads TGTGCCTGGAGGCGGGTCGACCTGAACACTGAAGCTTTCTTT. Its protein product is CAWRRVDLNTEAFF.

This chain connects TRBV5-6 to TRBJ1-2, with D perhaps TRBD1 (6 bases). Deletions cut 0 bases from V and 0 bases from J, with 15 bases between. Germline CDR1 reads SGHDT; CDR2 reads YYEEEE. CDR3 length: 17 residues. CDR3 sequence reads: CASSLEDSLFPNYGYTF. The CDR3 coding sequence is TGTGCCAGCAGCTTGGAGGACAGTCTGTTCCCTAACTATGGCTACACCTTC.

V is TRBV6-5 and J is TRBJ2-3; 9 bases are shared with TRBD2. The CDR3 contains 14 residues. CDR1 is MNHEY, CDR2 SVGAGI, per germline. With V trimmed by 6 bases and J by 5 bases, 6 bases remained unmatched. This CDR3 reads CASRPGLARDTQYF. The CDR3 bases are TGTGCCAGCAGACCGGGACTAGCCAGAGATACGCAGTATTTT.

V gene TRBV11-2 combines with J gene TRBJ2-1; D is ambiguous. Germline CDR1 and CDR2: SGHAT and FQNNGV. Trimming cost V 0 bases and J 6 bases, with 6 bases left between them. The CDR3 sequence is 13 residues long. The CDR3 sequence is CASSLDLGNEQFF. CDR3 nucleotides: TGTGCCAGCAGCTTAGATTTGGGCAATGAGCAGTTCTTC.

J is TRBJ2-1 and V is TRBV2, with D perhaps matching TRBD1 or TRBD2 (5 bases each). CDR1 SNHLY and CDR2 FYNNEI come from the germline V gene. Trimming cost V 8 bases and J 5 bases, with 10 bases left between them. The CDR3 covers 12 residues. DNA of the CDR3: TGTGCCAGCCAACGAGGGGACAATGAGCAGTTCTTC. Encoded protein: CASQRGDNEQFF.

The rearrangement joins TRBV6-5 to TRBJ1-3; D unresolved. CDR3 length: 13 amino acids. The germline V gene encodes CDR1 MNHEY and CDR2 SVGAGI. Trimming cost V 7 bases and J 5 bases, with 12 bases left between them. Here the CDR3 DNA reads TGTGCCAGCATACGGGGTTTTAGAAACACCATATATTTT. It translates to CASIRGFRNTIYF.